Listed here are 16 T cell receptor beta chains from one sample, sequenced in a study of metastatic and nonmetastatic thyroid tumors (dated by TCRdb to 2020 to 2022). None of the patients had been given any treatment before thyroid surgery. The receptor library was made with PCR. The run used an Illumina HiSeq 4000. Clones were called with MiXCR by TCRdb after fastp trimmed the public reads at Q25, and only in-frame beta chains were retained. Recorded for this sample are about 27,000 clones; about 15% of them occurred a single time. The top ten constitute under 7.5% of the sample. Sequenced material: blood. Receptors were obtained from a male donor with papillary thyroid cancer or a benign thyroid nodule (not recorded which). Some clones in this sample may be carry-over from other donors' samples.

V usage is TRBV12-3 or TRBV12-4 and J usage is TRBJ2-7; 10 bases align to TRBD1. The CDR3 runs 17 residues. V trimming: 5 bases; J trimming: 0 bases; junction bases outside the gene matches: 10. Here the CDR3 reads CASSKNPGTGASYEQYF. In nucleotides, the CDR3 is TGTGCCAGCAGTAAAAACCCCGGGACAGGGGCCTCCTACGAGCAGTACTTC.

By sample fraction, this clone is medium-sized. The gene calls are TRBV12-3 or TRBV12-4 and TRBJ2-7; D uncertain. The V gene lost 6 bases and the J gene lost 5 bases, with 20 bases spanning the gap. The CDR3 length is 15 residues. This CDR3 is CASSRSGPLRDEQYF. CDR3 coding DNA: TGTGCCAGCAGCCGGTCCGGGCCCCTCCGGGACGAGCAGTACTTC.

CDR3 amino acids: CASSLGSGTVGDGYTF. CDR3 bases: TGTGCCAGCAGCTTAGGGTCCGGGACGGTTGGGGATGGCTACACCTTC. The chain links TRBV13 to TRBJ1-2, with D possibly matching TRBD1 (5 bases). Germline assignment: CDR1 PRHDT and CDR2 FYEKMQ (reference sequence). The CDR3 is made up of 16 amino acids. Trimming left V 0 bases short and J 6 bases short, with 17 bases between.

This clone has ten or more counts. The chain uses TRBV5-4 and TRBJ2-7, with 8 bases fitting TRBD1. The CDR3 covers 14 residues. Germline V gene data show CDR1 as SGHNT and CDR2 as YYREEE (reference sequence). The V and J ends lost 7 bases and 6 bases, in that order; junction bases with no gene match: 12. Here the CDR3 reads CASQRGTGGSEQYF. In DNA form, the CDR3 reads TGTGCCAGCCAACGTGGGACAGGTGGGAGCGAGCAGTACTTC.

The CDR3, as DNA: TGTGCCACCAGTGACCTGGAATCCGATACGCAGTATTTT. Translated: CATSDLESDTQYF. This sequence joins TRBV24-1 and TRBJ2-3, with no clear D. With 4 bases removed from V and 6 bases from J, the gap between germline ends came to 10 bases. This CDR3 is built from 13 residues. The germline CDR1 and CDR2 sequences are KGHDR and SFDVKD.

There are many counts of this clone. J is TRBJ1-3 and V is TRBV10-2; tentative D call: TRBD1 (6 bases). This CDR3 region has 18 residues. With 3 bases removed from V and 0 bases from J, the gap between germline ends came to 18 bases. Per the germline V gene, CDR1 is WSHSY and CDR2 is SAAADI. The CDR3 DNA is TGCGCCAGCAGTGAAGAAGGGGGGGATCCGATCTCTGGAAACACCATATATTTT. This codes for CASSEEGGDPISGNTIYF.

This clone was found a few times. J is TRBJ1-2 and V is TRBV19, with a possible D match to TRBD1 (5 bases). Trimming pared 7 bases from V and 5 bases from J, leaving 17 bases between. The CDR3 loop spans 14 amino acids. The germline V gene has CDR1 LNHDA and CDR2 SQIVND (reference sequence). CDR3 amino acids: CASNFAQAQYGYTF. The CDR3 DNA sequence: TGTGCCAGTAATTTCGCACAGGCCCAATATGGCTACACCTTC.

This clone was detected many times. The chain uses TRBV29-1 and TRBJ1-5; possible D gene TRBD1, 5 bases. V lost 6 bases to trimming and J lost 1 base, with 16 bases between them. The CDR3 is made up of 15 amino acids. Germline V gene lookup returns CDR1 SQVTM and CDR2 ANQGSEA. The CDR3, as DNA: TGCAGCGTGATCCTTCAGGGCGGCAGCAATCAGCCCCAGCATTTT. It is translated as CSVILQGGSNQPQHF.

At least ten counts were recorded for this clone. The rearrangement joins TRBV20-1 to TRBJ1-1, with D unresolved. Germline V lookup: CDR1 DFQATT, CDR2 SNEGSKA (reference sequence). The germline V and J ends were trimmed by 5 bases and 11 bases, with 21 bases remaining between them. This CDR3 is 13 amino acids long. CDR3 sequence: CSAQSDTSGYAFF. In nucleotides, the CDR3 is TGCAGTGCTCAGAGTGACACCTCAGGTTACGCTTTCTTT.

This clone occurred many times. The V call is TRBV3-1, the J call TRBJ2-1; tentative D call: TRBD2 (6 bases). Germline values: CDR1 LGHDT, CDR2 YNNKEL (reference sequence). Trimming took 7 bases from V and 6 from J, leaving 13 bases between them. This CDR3 contains 13 residues. CDR3: CASIPGDSNEQFF. CDR3 DNA: TGTGCCAGCATCCCGGGAGACAGCAATGAGCAGTTCTTC.

By share, this clone ranks as medium-sized. This chain uses TRBV11-2 with TRBJ2-7; D is tentatively TRBD1 or TRBD2 (5 bases each). Germline V gene lookup returns CDR1 SGHAT and CDR2 FQNNGV. The ends were cut back, 1 base at V and 3 bases at J, with 13 bases in the middle. This CDR3 spans 15 amino acids. CDR3 DNA sequence: TGTGCCAGCAGCTTAGGCCGGGGCAAATTCTACGAGCAGTACTTC. Translation: CASSLGRGKFYEQYF.

The chain is built from TRBV7-9 and TRBJ2-7; D unresolved. Trimming left V 1 base short and J 6 bases short, with 13 bases between. Per germline, CDR1 SEHNR and CDR2 FQNEAQ (reference sequence). This CDR3 is built from 14 residues. CDR3 in amino acids: CASSLDYGVPEQYF. The CDR3 DNA reads as TGTGCCAGCAGCTTAGATTATGGAGTGCCCGAGCAGTACTTC.

This clone was observed at least ten times. This chain connects TRBV5-4 to TRBJ1-5, with D uncertain. CDR1 is SGHNT, CDR2 YYREEE, per germline (reference sequence). CDR3 length: 16 amino acids. V was clipped by 0 bases and J by 4 bases, with 14 bases between them. The CDR3 nucleotides are TGTGCCAGCAGCTTGGGGGGTGCGGCGGGTAATCAGCCCCAGCATTTT. It yields the protein CASSLGGAAGNQPQHF.

V and J are TRBV11-2 and TRBJ1-4; 10 bases match TRBD1. CDR1 and CDR2 (germline): SGHAT, FQNNGV. After removal of 4 bases from V and 3 bases from J, the junction contained 11 bases not matched to a gene. The CDR3 loop spans 18 amino acids. CDR3 region: CASSYDRDRGPSNEKLFF. DNA for the CDR3: TGTGCCAGCAGCTACGACCGGGACAGGGGCCCCTCTAATGAAAAACTGTTTTTT.

With respect to this clone: The junction differs from germline at one of its ends, possibly a read error. The V gene is TRBV6-2 or TRBV6-3, the J gene TRBJ1-5; 9 nucleotides line up with TRBD1. The CDR3 loop spans 16 amino acids. Germline CDR1 MNHEY, CDR2 SVGEGT. The CDR3 protein is CASGPRGQGPNKPEHF. The CDR3 bases are TGTGCCAGCGGCCCTAGGGGACAGGGACCCAATAAGCCCGAGCATTTT.

Relative to its sample, this clone is medium-sized. The V call is TRBV12-3 or TRBV12-4, the J call TRBJ2-7; perhaps TRBD2 as D (6 bases). V was pared by 5 bases and J by 1 base, with 15 bases between. The CDR3 is made up of 15 amino acids. CDR3 nucleotides: TGTGCCAGCAGTCCAAGACTAGGAAATTCCTACGAGCAGTACTTC. This codes for CASSPRLGNSYEQYF.